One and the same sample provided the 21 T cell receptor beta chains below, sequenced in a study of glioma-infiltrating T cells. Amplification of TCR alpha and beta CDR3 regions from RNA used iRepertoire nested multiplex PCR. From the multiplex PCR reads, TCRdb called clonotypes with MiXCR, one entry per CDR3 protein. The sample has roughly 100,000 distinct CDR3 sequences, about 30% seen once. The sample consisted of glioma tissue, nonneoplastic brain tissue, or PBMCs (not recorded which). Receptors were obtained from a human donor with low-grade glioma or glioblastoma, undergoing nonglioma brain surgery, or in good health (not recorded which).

The CDR3: CASSEGPGTSDTQYF. Written as DNA, the CDR3 is TGTGCCAGCAGTGAAGGGCCCGGGACTTCAGATACGCAGTATTTT. The chain links TRBV6-1 to TRBJ2-3; D might be TRBD2 (6 bases). V gave up 1 base and J gave up 4 bases, with 12 bases separating them. Germline V lookup: CDR1 MNHNS, CDR2 SASEGT. The CDR3 covers 15 residues.

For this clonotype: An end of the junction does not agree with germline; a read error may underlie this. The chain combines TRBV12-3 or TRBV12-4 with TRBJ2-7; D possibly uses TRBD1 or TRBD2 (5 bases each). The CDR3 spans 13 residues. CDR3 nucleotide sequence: TGTGCCAGCAGTTCCCGGGACGGCTACGAGCGGTACTTC. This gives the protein CASSSRDGYERYF.

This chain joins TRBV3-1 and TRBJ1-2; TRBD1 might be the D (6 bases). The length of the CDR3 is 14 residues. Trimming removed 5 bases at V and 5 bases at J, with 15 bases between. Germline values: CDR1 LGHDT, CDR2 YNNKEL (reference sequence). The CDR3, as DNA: TGTGCCAGCAGCGCCCGGGACACAGAGTATGGCTACACCTTC. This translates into CASSARDTEYGYTF.

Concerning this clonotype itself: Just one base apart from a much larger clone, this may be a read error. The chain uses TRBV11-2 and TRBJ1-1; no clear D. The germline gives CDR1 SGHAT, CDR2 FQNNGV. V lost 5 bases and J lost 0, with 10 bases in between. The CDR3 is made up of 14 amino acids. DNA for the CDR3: TGTGCCAGCAGCCTCCAGAGATTGAACACTGAAGCTTTCTTT. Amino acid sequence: CASSLQRLNTEAFF.

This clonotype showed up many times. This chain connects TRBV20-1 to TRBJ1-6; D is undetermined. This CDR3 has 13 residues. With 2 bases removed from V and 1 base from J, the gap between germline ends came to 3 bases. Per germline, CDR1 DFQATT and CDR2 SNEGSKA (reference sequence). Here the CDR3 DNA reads TGCAGTGCTAGACAGTCCTATAATTCACCCCTCCACTTT. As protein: CSARQSYNSPLHF.

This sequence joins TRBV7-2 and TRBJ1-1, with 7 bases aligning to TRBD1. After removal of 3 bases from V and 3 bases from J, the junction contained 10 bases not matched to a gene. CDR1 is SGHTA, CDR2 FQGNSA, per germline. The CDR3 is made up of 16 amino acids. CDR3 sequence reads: CASSFGIGTDDTEAFF. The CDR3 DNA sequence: TGTGCCAGCAGCTTCGGTATCGGGACAGACGACACTGAAGCTTTCTTT.

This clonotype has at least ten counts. CDR3 sequence: CASGSNYGYTF. CDR3 in DNA: TGTGCCAGCGGTTCTAACTATGGCTACACCTTC. V and J are TRBV28 and TRBJ1-2; unclear D gene. V was pared by 8 bases and J by 0 bases, with 4 bases between. In germline, CDR1 is MDHEN, CDR2 SYDVKM. This CDR3 contains 11 residues.

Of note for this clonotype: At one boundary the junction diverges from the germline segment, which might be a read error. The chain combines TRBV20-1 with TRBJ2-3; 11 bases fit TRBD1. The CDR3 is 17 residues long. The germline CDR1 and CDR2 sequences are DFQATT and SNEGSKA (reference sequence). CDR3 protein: CSAIRGQGVASTDKQYF. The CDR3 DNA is TGCAGTGCTATCCGGGGACAGGGGGTGGCTAGCACAGATAAGCAGTATTTT.

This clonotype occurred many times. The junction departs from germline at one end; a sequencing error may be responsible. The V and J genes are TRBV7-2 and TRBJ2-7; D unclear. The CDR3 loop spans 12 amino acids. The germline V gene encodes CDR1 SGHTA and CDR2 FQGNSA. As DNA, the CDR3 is TGTGCCAGCAGCTTAGCCTCCCACGAGCAGTACTTC. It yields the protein CASSLASHEQYF.

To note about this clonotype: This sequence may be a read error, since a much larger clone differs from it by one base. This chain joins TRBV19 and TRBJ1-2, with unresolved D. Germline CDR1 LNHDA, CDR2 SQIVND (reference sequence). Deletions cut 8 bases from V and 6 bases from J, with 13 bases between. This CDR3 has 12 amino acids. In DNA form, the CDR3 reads TGTGCCAGTCGGACCGGGTTCAATGGCTACACCTTC. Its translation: CASRTGFNGYTF.

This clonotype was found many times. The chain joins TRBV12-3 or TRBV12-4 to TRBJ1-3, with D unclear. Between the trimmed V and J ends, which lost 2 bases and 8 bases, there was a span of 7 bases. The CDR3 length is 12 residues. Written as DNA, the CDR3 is TGTGCCAGCAGTTTAAGAAAGGACACCATATATTTT. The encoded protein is CASSLRKDTIYF.

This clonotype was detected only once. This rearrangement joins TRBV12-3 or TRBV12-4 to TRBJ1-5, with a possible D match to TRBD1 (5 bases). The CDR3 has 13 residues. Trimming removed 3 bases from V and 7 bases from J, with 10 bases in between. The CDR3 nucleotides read TGTGCCAGCAGTTTCCAGGGTGAGCAGCCCCAGCATTTT. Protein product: CASSFQGEQPQHF.

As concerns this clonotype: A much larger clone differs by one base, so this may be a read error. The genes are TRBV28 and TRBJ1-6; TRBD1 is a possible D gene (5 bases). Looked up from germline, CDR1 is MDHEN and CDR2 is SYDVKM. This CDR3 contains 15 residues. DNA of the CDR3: TGTGCCAGCAGTTTAGGTAGGGCAGGGAATTCACACCTCCACTTT. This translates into CASSLGRAGNSHLHF.

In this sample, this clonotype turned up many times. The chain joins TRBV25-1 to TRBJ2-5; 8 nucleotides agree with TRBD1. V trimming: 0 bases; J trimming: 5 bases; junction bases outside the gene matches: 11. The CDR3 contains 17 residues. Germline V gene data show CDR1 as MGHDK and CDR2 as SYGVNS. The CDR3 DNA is TGTGCCAGCAGTGAATATAACGGCAGGGGGCGAGAGGAGACCCAGTACTTC. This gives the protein CASSEYNGRGREETQYF. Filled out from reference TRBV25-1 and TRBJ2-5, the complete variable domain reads EADIYQTPRYLVIGTGKKITLECSQTMGHDKMYWYQQDPGMELHLIHYSYGVNSTEKGDLSSESTVSRIRTEHFPLTLESARPSHTSQYLCASSEYNGRGREETQYFGPGTRLLVL.

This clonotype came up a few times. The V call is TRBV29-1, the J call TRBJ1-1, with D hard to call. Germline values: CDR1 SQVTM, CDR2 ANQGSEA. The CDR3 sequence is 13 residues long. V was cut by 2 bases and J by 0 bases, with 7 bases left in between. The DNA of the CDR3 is TGCAGCGTTGAACGGGCCATGAACACTGAAGCTTTCTTT. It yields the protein CSVERAMNTEAFF.

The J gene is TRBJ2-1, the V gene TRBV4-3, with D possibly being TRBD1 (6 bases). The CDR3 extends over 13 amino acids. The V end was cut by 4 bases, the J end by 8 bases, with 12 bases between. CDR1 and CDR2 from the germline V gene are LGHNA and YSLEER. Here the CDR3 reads CASSRPRGHEQFF. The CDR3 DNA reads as TGCGCCAGCAGCCGACCCAGGGGCCATGAGCAGTTCTTC.

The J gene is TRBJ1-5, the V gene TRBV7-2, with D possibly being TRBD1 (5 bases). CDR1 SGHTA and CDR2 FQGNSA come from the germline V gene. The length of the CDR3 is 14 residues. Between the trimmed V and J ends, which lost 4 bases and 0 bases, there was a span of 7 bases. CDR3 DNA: TGTGCCAGCAGCTCAGGGATTAGCAATCAGCCCCAGCATTTT. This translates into CASSSGISNQPQHF.

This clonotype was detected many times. The DNA for the CDR3 is TGTGCCATCAGTGTCCTTGATCGGGCTGAAGCTTTCTTT. Its translation is CAISVLDRAEAFF. The V gene is TRBV10-3, the J gene TRBJ1-1; D unclear. Germline V lookup: CDR1 ENHRY, CDR2 SYGVKD. The CDR3 covers 13 residues. V was clipped by 4 bases and J by 6 bases, with 12 bases between them.

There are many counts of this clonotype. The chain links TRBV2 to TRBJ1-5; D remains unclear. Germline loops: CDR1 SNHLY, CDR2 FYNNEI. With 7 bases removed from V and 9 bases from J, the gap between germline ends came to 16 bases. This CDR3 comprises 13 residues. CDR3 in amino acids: CASKLVGEGPQHF. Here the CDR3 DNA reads TGTGCCAGCAAGTTAGTTGGGGAGGGGCCCCAGCATTTT. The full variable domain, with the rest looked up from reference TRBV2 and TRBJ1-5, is EPEVTQTPSHQVTQMGQEVILRCVPISNHLYFYWYRQILGQKVEFLVSFYNNEISEKSEIFDDQFSVERPDGSNFTLKIRSTKLEDSAMYFCASKLVGEGPQHFGDGTRLSIL.

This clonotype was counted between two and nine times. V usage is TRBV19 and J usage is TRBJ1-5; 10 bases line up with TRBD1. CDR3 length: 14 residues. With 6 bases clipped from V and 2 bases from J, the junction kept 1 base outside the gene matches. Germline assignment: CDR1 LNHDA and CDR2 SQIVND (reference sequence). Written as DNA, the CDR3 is TGTGCCAGTAGCGGGACAGGGGGCAATCAGCCCCAGCATTTT. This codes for CASSGTGGNQPQHF.

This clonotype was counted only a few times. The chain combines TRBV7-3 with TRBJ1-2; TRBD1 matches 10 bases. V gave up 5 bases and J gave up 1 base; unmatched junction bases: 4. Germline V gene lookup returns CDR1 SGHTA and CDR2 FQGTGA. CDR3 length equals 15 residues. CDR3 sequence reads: CASSGRTGGNYGYTF. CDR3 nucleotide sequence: TGTGCCAGCAGCGGCCGGACAGGGGGTAACTATGGCTACACCTTC. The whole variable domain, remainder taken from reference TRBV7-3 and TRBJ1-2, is GAGVSQTPSNKVTEKGKYVELRCDPISGHTALYWYRQSLGQGPEFLIYFQGTGAADDSGLPNDRFFAVRPEGSVSTLKIQRTERGDSAVYLCASSGRTGGNYGYTFGSGTRLTVV.